This T cell receptor beta chain came from a study of shared clonotypes between healthy human individuals. Study observations and caveats: Clonotypes that were shared across four donors made up 4% to 6% of naive CD4 clonotypes. Having only a few donors restricted how much genetic and exposure-history diversity was captured.

Roughly 30,000 T cell genomes (about 0.2 ug DNA) went into each sorted-subset replicate. TCRdb's table, derived via immunoSEQ multiplex PCR, lists solely in-frame clones and lacks some. The data show some 2,500,000 clones, approximately 93% seen once. A note on this clone: The antigen is unknown.

CDR3 size: 13 residues. The germline gives CDR1 MDHEN, CDR2 SYDVKM. V lost 3 bases and J 3 bases, leaving 9 bases between the germline ends. Sequencing was carried out using naive CD4+ T cells from PBMCs. As for subset: CD45RA+ positively selected. V is TRBV28 and J is TRBJ2-7; a weak D match, TRBD2 (6 bases). The sequence came from a man aged 18 to 29 in good health. Some clones in this sample may be carry-over from other donors' samples. The CDR3 DNA reads as TGTGCCAGCAGTTTGGGACTCGACTACGAGCAGTACTTC. Its translation: CASSLGLDYEQYF.